These 29 T cell receptor beta chains originate from one sample sequenced in a study of shared clonotypes between healthy human individuals. Measured with immunoSEQ multiplex PCR; TCRdb has only the in-frame clones, and not every one. In the table there are approximately 590,000 clones, over 95% of which are singletons. Selected positively for CCR7 and CD45RO-negative, naive CD8 cells excluded terminally differentiated effector memory CD45RA+ cells. Sequencing was performed on naive CD8+ T cells sorted from blood. These receptors were taken from a woman in her 30s in good health.

This sequence joins TRBV5-4 and TRBJ2-7, with D maybe TRBD1 (5 bases). The CDR3 consists of 15 residues. The ends were cut back, 1 base at V and 2 bases at J, with 13 bases in the middle. Germline V gene sequence: CDR1 SGHNT, CDR2 YYREEE (reference sequence). CDR3 protein: CASSLFSTGTYEQYF. The CDR3 DNA sequence: TGTGCCAGCAGCTTGTTTAGCACAGGCACCTACGAGCAGTACTTC. The variable domain in full, completed from reference TRBV5-4 and TRBJ2-7, reads ETGVTQSPTHLIKTRGQQVTLRCSSQSGHNTVSWYQQALGQGPQFIFQYYREEENGRGNFPPRFSGLQFPNYSSELNVNALELDDSALYLCASSLFSTGTYEQYFGPGTRLTVT.

V usage is TRBV6-1 and J usage is TRBJ2-7, with 7 bases fitting TRBD1. CDR3 length equals 15 residues. Germline CDR1 is MNHNS and CDR2 is SASEGT. V trimming: 1 base; J trimming: 5 bases; junction bases outside the gene matches: 8. The CDR3 coding sequence is TGTGCCAGCAGTGAAGGCAGGGGGTATCCGAACGAGCAGTACTTC. This sequence encodes CASSEGRGYPNEQYF.

The V gene is TRBV19, the J gene TRBJ2-3, with D maybe TRBD1 (6 bases). The germline gives CDR1 LNHDA, CDR2 SQIVND (reference sequence). The CDR3 has 11 amino acids. V was trimmed by 7 bases and J by 6 bases, leaving 8 bases between them. The CDR3 spells CASTTGDTQYF. In nucleotides, the CDR3 is TGTGCCAGTACAACAGGGGATACGCAGTATTTT.

The chain carries TRBV6-5 and TRBJ2-7; 7 nucleotides agree with TRBD1. The CDR3 covers 15 residues. CDR1 is MNHEY, CDR2 SVGAGI, per germline. The V gene end was trimmed by 5 bases and the J gene end by 4 bases; junction bases not matched to a gene: 11. Here the CDR3 DNA reads TGTGCCAGCAGTAGGGACAGCCAGCGTGGTTACGAGCAGTACTTC. Residues: CASSRDSQRGYEQYF.

The genes are TRBV28 and TRBJ2-5; TRBD2 agrees at 9 bases. CDR3 length: 15 residues. After removal of 7 bases from V and 2 bases from J, the junction contained 8 bases not matched to a gene. CDR1 is MDHEN and CDR2 is SYDVKM in the germline V gene. In DNA form, the CDR3 reads TGTGCCAGCACCGATAGCGGGAGTGATCAAGAGACCCAGTACTTC. It is translated as CASTDSGSDQETQYF.

A word on this clone: Sequence at one end of the junction differs from germline and may be a read error. The rearrangement links TRBV6-1 to TRBJ1-5, with D hard to call. The CDR3 runs 13 residues. Germline CDR1 is MNHNS and CDR2 is SASEGT. Here the CDR3 reads CASREDRDQPQHF. The CDR3 nucleotides are TGTGCCAGCAGAGAAGACCGCGATCAGCCCCAGCATTTT.

The rearrangement links TRBV27 to TRBJ2-1, with 9 bases lining up with TRBD2. CDR1 MNHEY and CDR2 SMNVEV come from the germline V gene (reference sequence). There are 17 residues in the CDR3. V shed 5 bases and J 2 bases; nucleotides not matched to a gene: 10. CDR3 DNA: TGTGCCAGCAGTATGAGGTTAGCGGGAGAAGCCTACAATGAGCAGTTCTTC. Its translation: CASSMRLAGEAYNEQFF.

With regard to this clone: In the same sample, other DNA sequences code for this CDR3. The rearrangement links TRBV7-9 to TRBJ1-2, with D maybe TRBD1 (5 bases). The CDR3 contains 14 residues. Germline V gene sequence: CDR1 SEHNR, CDR2 FQNEAQ (reference sequence). V lost 2 bases and J lost 4, with 11 bases in between. Here the CDR3 reads CASSLTDRIYGYTF. The CDR3 nucleotides read TGTGCCAGCAGCTTAACCGACAGAATCTATGGCTACACCTTC.

V gene TRBV14 combines with J gene TRBJ2-3; unclear D gene. CDR3 length: 16 amino acids. Germline CDR1 reads SGHDN; CDR2 reads FVKESK. Trimming shortened V by 0 bases and J by 3 bases, and 13 bases separated the two germline ends. CDR3 DNA sequence: TGTGCCAGCAGCCAAGATGAGTCGTGGCGAACAGATACGCAGTATTTT. Protein product: CASSQDESWRTDTQYF.

The chain has TRBV28 and TRBJ2-1, with unresolved D. Trimming removed 6 bases at V and 4 bases at J, with 10 bases between. CDR3 length: 13 residues. Germline CDR1 and CDR2: MDHEN and SYDVKM. The chain's CDR3 is CASRTGTYNEQFF. CDR3 DNA: TGTGCCAGCAGAACGGGTACTTACAATGAGCAGTTCTTC. Looking up the rest from reference TRBV28 and TRBJ2-1 gives the full variable domain: DVKVTQSSRYLVKRTGEKVFLECVQDMDHENMFWYRQDPGLGLRLIYFSYDVKMKEKGDIPEGYSVSREKKERFSLILESASTNQTSMYLCASRTGTYNEQFFGPGTRLTVL.

The CDR3 sequence is CASSHTSGGYNEQFF. CDR3 sequence (DNA): TGCGCCAGCAGCCATACTAGCGGAGGGTACAATGAGCAGTTCTTC. The V call is TRBV5-1, the J call TRBJ2-1; TRBD2 matches at 8 bases. Germline CDR1 reads SGHRS; CDR2 reads YFSETQ. The CDR3 is 15 residues long. Germline trimming cut 4 bases from V and 4 bases from J; bases unmatched to any gene: 7.

This chain connects TRBV4-1 to TRBJ1-2; D may be TRBD1 (6 bases). The CDR3 has 15 residues. Trimming took 0 bases from V and 4 from J, leaving 12 bases between them. Germline-derived CDR1 and CDR2 are MGHRA and YSYEKL. CDR3 in amino acids: CASSQDPRGSYGYTF. CDR3 in DNA: TGCGCCAGCAGCCAAGACCCCAGGGGAAGCTATGGCTACACCTTC.

This chain links TRBV4-2 with TRBJ2-7; no definite D call. The germline V and J ends were trimmed by 2 bases and 5 bases, with 10 bases remaining between them. The CDR3 covers 13 residues. The V gene's germline CDR1 is LGHNA and CDR2 YNFKEQ. CDR3 coding DNA: TGTGCCAGCAGCCAACACCCCGAGGACGAGCAGTACTTC. This encodes CASSQHPEDEQYF.

The chain has TRBV7-8 and TRBJ2-1; 12 positions agree with TRBD2. Germline assignment: CDR1 SGHVS and CDR2 FQNEAQ. V lost 1 base and J lost 8; bases outside the gene matches: 12. The CDR3 runs to 18 residues. CDR3 loop: CASSLETSGSLGGDEQFF. The CDR3 DNA reads as TGTGCCAGCAGCTTAGAGACTAGCGGGAGTCTCGGCGGGGATGAGCAGTTCTTC.

J is TRBJ2-3 and V is TRBV19; 12 bases align to TRBD2. The length of the CDR3 is 18 residues. The ends lost 3 bases at V and 0 bases at J; junction bases unmatched: 7. Germline lookup yields CDR1 LNHDA and CDR2 SQIVND (reference sequence). CDR3 nucleotides: TGTGCCAGTAGTATCTTACGGACTAGCGGGATGAGCACAGATACGCAGTATTTT. The encoded protein is CASSILRTSGMSTDTQYF.

This sequence joins TRBV7-8 and TRBJ1-5; D is undetermined. Germline-derived CDR1 and CDR2 are SGHVS and FQNEAQ. The V and J ends lost 5 bases and 2 bases respectively, with 19 bases between them. The CDR3 sequence is 17 residues long. The CDR3: CASSLHGPLAGNQPQHF. The CDR3 DNA sequence: TGTGCCAGCAGCCTCCACGGACCCCTCGCGGGCAATCAGCCCCAGCATTTT.

The rearrangement joins TRBV27 to TRBJ2-7; D might be TRBD1 (5 bases). The germline CDR1 and CDR2 sequences are MNHEY and SMNVEV (reference sequence). The V and J ends lost 5 bases and 2 bases respectively, with 10 bases between them. The CDR3 sequence is 13 residues long. In nucleotides, the CDR3 is TGTGCCAGCAGTACACGACAGACCTACGAGCAGTACTTC. This encodes CASSTRQTYEQYF.

The chain carries TRBV4-1 and TRBJ2-3, with 7 positions matching TRBD2. The CDR3 length is 18 residues. In germline, CDR1 is MGHRA, CDR2 YSYEKL. Losses at the gene ends were 0 bases for V and 5 bases for J; bases not matched to a gene: 14. DNA for the CDR3: TGCGCCAGCAGCCAAGAGGGGCTGGGGGGGACCCTAAAAGATACGCAGTATTTT. Translation gives CASSQEGLGGTLKDTQYF.

The chain joins TRBV5-1 to TRBJ1-1, with D maybe TRBD1 (5 bases). This CDR3 is built from 14 residues. Germline V lookup: CDR1 SGHRS, CDR2 YFSETQ. V was clipped by 0 bases and J by 5 bases, with 11 bases between them. The CDR3 DNA reads TGCGCCAGCAGCTTGGCCGGGGGATGGACTGAAGCTTTCTTT. Its translation: CASSLAGGWTEAFF. Together with reference TRBV5-1 and TRBJ1-1, the CDR3 gives the full variable domain: KAGVTQTPRYLIKTRGQQVTLSCSPISGHRSVSWYQQTPGQGLQFLFEYFSETQRNKGNFPGRFSGRQFSNSRSEMNVSTLELGDSALYLCASSLAGGWTEAFFGQGTRLTVV.

Written as DNA, the CDR3 is TGTGCCAGCAGTTTATCGTGGGACAGCCAAGAGACCCAGTACTTC. It is translated as CASSLSWDSQETQYF. The chain uses TRBV28 and TRBJ2-5, with 7 nucleotides matching TRBD1. Germline-derived CDR1 and CDR2 are MDHEN and SYDVKM. CDR3 size: 15 residues. V trimming: 1 base; J trimming: 1 base; junction bases outside the gene matches: 3.

This rearrangement joins TRBV5-1 to TRBJ1-1; D call uncertain. The ends were cut back, 4 bases at V and 1 base at J, with 11 bases in the middle. CDR3 size: 14 residues. Germline V gene lookup returns CDR1 SGHRS and CDR2 YFSETQ. The CDR3 DNA follows: TGCGCCAGCAGCCCACGGTCGTCGAACACTGAAGCTTTCTTT. It yields the protein CASSPRSSNTEAFF.

As DNA, the CDR3 is TGTGCCAGCTCACCTCTACTAGACAGGTCGAACACTGAAGCTTTCTTT. This gives the protein CASSPLLDRSNTEAFF. The chain has TRBV18 and TRBJ1-1, with D tentatively TRBD1 (6 bases). Germline CDR1 is KGHSH and CDR2 is LQKENI. V lost 3 bases, J lost 1 base, and 15 bases lay in between. This CDR3 has 16 residues.

This clone has just one count. The V and J genes are TRBV19 and TRBJ1-4; 11 bases fit TRBD1. This CDR3 has 14 amino acids. The V gene's germline CDR1 is LNHDA and CDR2 SQIVND (reference sequence). The trim removed 7 bases at V and 6 bases at J, leaving 4 bases unmatched. In nucleotides, the CDR3 is TGTGCCAGTAACCCGGACAGGGGGCATGAAAAACTGTTTTTT. It yields the protein CASNPDRGHEKLFF.

This clone was observed once. The rearrangement joins TRBV19 to TRBJ2-1, with 12 bases that match TRBD2. J lost 7 bases, V lost 6 bases, and 7 bases had no gene match. The CDR3 spans 15 residues. Germline V gene lookup returns CDR1 LNHDA and CDR2 SQIVND (reference sequence). CDR3 in DNA: TGTGCCAGTAGGCCGCTAGCGGGAGGGCCGAATGAGCAGTTCTTC. Translation: CASRPLAGGPNEQFF.

The chain combines TRBV29-1 with TRBJ2-1, with 8 bases fitting TRBD2. CDR1 and CDR2 (germline): SQVTM, ANQGSEA. The CDR3 totals 15 residues. V lost 3 bases and J lost 3; bases outside the gene matches: 7. This CDR3 reads CSVEGGRINYNEQFF. CDR3 bases: TGCAGCGTTGAGGGCGGGAGGATCAACTACAATGAGCAGTTCTTC.

The chain employs TRBV27 and TRBJ2-7; the match to TRBD1 covers 7 bases. Germline CDR1 MNHEY, CDR2 SMNVEV (reference sequence). This CDR3 is 13 amino acids long. The V gene end was trimmed by 1 base and the J gene end by 7 bases; junction bases not matched to a gene: 4. The CDR3 sequence: CASSLYRGEEQYF. CDR3 sequence (DNA): TGTGCCAGCAGTTTATACAGGGGAGAGGAGCAGTACTTC.

This chain joins TRBV28 and TRBJ2-2; a possible D gene is TRBD1 (5 bases). Germline CDR1 is MDHEN and CDR2 is SYDVKM. CDR3 length: 15 residues. The V gene lost 2 bases and the J gene lost 9 bases, with 16 bases spanning the gap. CDR3 bases: TGTGCCAGCAGTTTAAGCACAGGTGGTCTGTGGGAGCTGTTTTTT. This sequence encodes CASSLSTGGLWELFF.

V usage is TRBV7-8 and J usage is TRBJ1-5; D remains unclear. The germline gives CDR1 SGHVS, CDR2 FQNEAQ. V lost 5 bases and J lost 0, with 8 bases in between. CDR3 size: 14 residues. The CDR3 loop reads CASSTADSNQPQHF. The CDR3 nucleotides are TGTGCCAGCAGCACCGCAGATAGCAATCAGCCCCAGCATTTT.

Remarks on this clone: Other DNA sequences of this sample code for an identical CDR3. This chain uses TRBV27 with TRBJ2-7; D not resolved. CDR1 is MNHEY, CDR2 SMNVEV, per germline (reference sequence). The length of the CDR3 is 13 residues. Trimming took off 3 bases at V and 0 bases at J, with 6 bases between the two ends. CDR3 sequence (DNA): TGTGCCAGCAGTTTCGCTGCCTCCTACGAGCAGTACTTC. It codes for CASSFAASYEQYF.